The 23 T cell receptor beta chains reported below all come from one sample, sequenced in a study of blood T cell repertoires in COVID-19. The data were produced by immunoSEQ multiplex PCR, yet TCRdb's version contains in-frame clones alone and is incomplete. The repertoire holds roughly 120,000 clones, with about 80% as singletons. Sequenced input: peripheral blood. The receptors come from a man between 70 and 80 years old with active or convalescent COVID-19.

V and J are TRBV7-8 and TRBJ2-2; D is undetermined. Germline assignment: CDR1 SGHVS and CDR2 FQNEAQ. Deletions cut 1 base from V and 5 bases from J, with 8 bases between. The CDR3 totals 14 residues. For the CDR3, the DNA is TGTGCCAGCAGCTTAGGACAATTTACCGGGGAGCTGTTTTTT. Translated, it gives CASSLGQFTGELFF.

This chain connects TRBV5-6 to TRBJ1-3, with D tentatively TRBD1 (5 bases). The CDR3 spans 16 residues. Trimming pared 0 bases from V and 4 bases from J, leaving 14 bases between. In germline, CDR1 is SGHDT, CDR2 YYEEEE. The CDR3 region has the DNA TGTGCCAGCAGCTTGGAGTACAGGCTAGCGGGAAACACCATATATTTT. Its protein product is CASSLEYRLAGNTIYF. The whole variable domain, filled in from reference TRBV5-6 and TRBJ1-3, reads DAGVTQSPTHLIKTRGQQVTLRCSPKSGHDTVSWYQQALGQGPQFIFQYYEEEERQRGNFPDRFSGHQFPNYSSELNVNALLLGDSALYLCASSLEYRLAGNTIYFGEGSWLTVV.

The chain employs TRBV27 and TRBJ1-1; a possible D gene is TRBD1 (6 bases). The V gene lost 2 bases and the J gene lost 1 base, with 11 bases spanning the gap. This CDR3 comprises 15 residues. CDR1 MNHEY and CDR2 SMNVEV come from the germline V gene (reference sequence). The CDR3: CASSLMGARNTEAFF. The CDR3 DNA reads as TGTGCCAGCAGTTTAATGGGGGCTAGGAACACTGAAGCTTTCTTT.

The V and J genes are TRBV15 and TRBJ1-2; a weak D match, TRBD1 (5 bases). Germline V gene lookup returns CDR1 LNHNV and CDR2 YYDKDF (reference sequence). The CDR3 covers 14 residues. V dropped 1 base and J dropped 14 bases, with 20 bases sitting between them. The CDR3 here is CATSRATKAGGVTF. In DNA, the CDR3 is TGTGCCACCAGCAGAGCGACTAAGGCCGGGGGTGTTACCTTC.

The rearrangement uses TRBV6-5 and TRBJ1-1; tentatively, D is TRBD1 (5 bases). V lost 5 bases, J lost 1 base, and 14 bases lay in between. This CDR3 is 15 amino acids long. The V gene's germline CDR1 is MNHEY and CDR2 SVGAGI. The CDR3 DNA reads TGTGCCAGCAGTAGTTCCAGGGCCGCGAACACTGAAGCTTTCTTT. Its protein is CASSSSRAANTEAFF.

The chain employs TRBV4-1 and TRBJ2-7; D may be TRBD1 (5 bases). V gave up 1 base and J gave up 0 bases, with 13 bases separating them. The CDR3 has 16 amino acids. From germline, CDR1 is MGHRA and CDR2 YSYEKL. CDR3 in DNA: TGCGCCAGCAGCCAAGCGACAGCGAGAGGCTCCTACGAGCAGTACTTC. Translating gives CASSQATARGSYEQYF.

The rearrangement joins TRBV19 to TRBJ2-7; TRBD1 matches 8 bases. V trimming: 5 bases; J trimming: 0 bases; junction bases outside the gene matches: 6. CDR1 is LNHDA and CDR2 is SQIVND in the germline V gene (reference sequence). The CDR3 contains 15 residues. The CDR3 loop is CASSGGQVPSYEQYF. The CDR3 nucleotides read TGTGCCAGTAGTGGGGGACAGGTGCCCTCCTACGAGCAGTACTTC.

The rearrangement links TRBV7-2 to TRBJ2-7; D is perhaps TRBD2 (6 bases). CDR1 SGHTA and CDR2 FQGNSA come from the germline V gene. Trimming stripped 2 bases from V and 3 bases from J, with 11 bases between. This CDR3 has 14 residues. The chain's CDR3 is CASSLSSGFYEQYF. In nucleotides, the CDR3 is TGTGCCAGCAGCTTAAGTAGCGGCTTCTACGAGCAGTACTTC.

This chain links TRBV5-4 with TRBJ2-5, with D possibly matching TRBD1 (5 bases). Trimming shortened V by 4 bases and J by 1 base, and 8 bases separated the two germline ends. CDR3 length: 13 amino acids. CDR1 is SGHNT, CDR2 YYREEE, per germline (reference sequence). CDR3 DNA: TGTGCCAGCAGCAGGACAACCCAAGAGACCCAGTACTTC. It translates to CASSRTTQETQYF.

The rearrangement links TRBV3-1 (or the pseudogene TRBV3-2) to TRBJ2-1; 9 positions agree with TRBD2. Trimming at V came to 1 base and at J to 9 bases, leaving 10 bases not matched to a gene. The CDR3 runs 16 residues. From germline, CDR1 is LGHDT and CDR2 YNNKEL (reference sequence). The CDR3 loop reads CASSQGGGGAIGEQFF. The CDR3, as DNA: TGTGCCAGCAGCCAAGGAGGCGGGGGGGCCATCGGTGAGCAGTTCTTC.

V usage is TRBV6-4 and J usage is TRBJ2-7, with a possible D match to TRBD2 (6 bases). The CDR3 has 15 amino acids. V was trimmed by 7 bases and J by 3 bases, leaving 19 bases between them. Germline values: CDR1 MRHNA, CDR2 SNTAGT. The chain's CDR3 is CASIPRDSGFYEQYF. The CDR3 bases are TGTGCCAGCATTCCCCGGGACTCCGGGTTCTACGAGCAGTACTTC.

The chain recombines TRBV28 with TRBJ1-1; 8 positions agree with TRBD1. V gave up 6 bases and J gave up 4 bases; unmatched junction bases: 7. The CDR3 runs 14 residues. CDR1 is MDHEN and CDR2 is SYDVKM in the germline V gene. Here the CDR3 reads CASSTEQGGTEAFF. CDR3 sequence (DNA): TGTGCCAGCAGCACAGAACAGGGGGGCACTGAAGCTTTCTTT.

The chain recombines TRBV7-2 with TRBJ2-1, with a possible D match to TRBD1 (6 bases). The V gene lost 5 bases and the J gene lost 8 bases, with 16 bases spanning the gap. Germline V gene data show CDR1 as SGHTA and CDR2 as FQGNSA. The length of the CDR3 is 14 residues. This chain's CDR3 is CASSLQGRGDEQFF. In nucleotides, the CDR3 is TGTGCCAGCAGCCTACAGGGTCGGGGAGATGAGCAGTTCTTC.

The chain carries TRBV7-2 and TRBJ2-1; TRBD2 might be the D (5 bases). The CDR3 is 18 residues long. Trimming left V 5 bases short and J 3 bases short, with 23 bases between. CDR1 SGHTA and CDR2 FQGNSA come from the germline V gene. The CDR3 bases are TGTGCCAGCAGCAATCGGCGTCGAGGGTCTTCGATCTACAATGAGCAGTTCTTC. Its translation: CASSNRRRGSSIYNEQFF.

This clone was seen a single time. V gene TRBV7-6 combines with J gene TRBJ1-1; 8 nucleotides align to TRBD1. This CDR3 contains 14 residues. The V gene end was trimmed by 6 bases and the J gene end by 2 bases; junction bases not matched to a gene: 5. Germline V gene lookup returns CDR1 SGHVS and CDR2 FNYEAQ. The CDR3 sequence: CASSLDRANTEAFF. CDR3 sequence (DNA): TGTGCCAGCAGTTTGGACAGGGCCAACACTGAAGCTTTCTTT.

There are a few counts of this clone. The chain employs TRBV7-6 and TRBJ2-5; 8 bases are a match to TRBD1. Germline V gene lookup returns CDR1 SGHVS and CDR2 FNYEAQ. The CDR3 runs 17 residues. The trim removed 1 base at V and 7 bases at J, leaving 14 bases unmatched. The CDR3: CASSLVMPQGALATQYF. The CDR3 nucleotides are TGTGCCAGCAGCTTAGTGATGCCCCAGGGGGCCCTAGCGACCCAGTACTTC.

The gene calls are TRBV4-1 and TRBJ2-5; the match to TRBD2 covers 8 bases. This CDR3 region has 16 residues. CDR1 is MGHRA and CDR2 is YSYEKL in the germline V gene. J gave up 1 base and V 1 base, and 5 bases lay outside the gene matches. The CDR3 DNA is TGCGCCAGCAGCCAAGTCCGGGGGGGGACCCAAGAGACCCAGTACTTC. As protein: CASSQVRGGTQETQYF.

This clone has only a few counts. CDR3 amino acids: CASRRQEFSGNTIYF. In nucleotides, the CDR3 is TGTGCCAGTAGAAGACAGGAATTCTCTGGAAACACCATATATTTT. The chain recombines TRBV19 with TRBJ1-3, with D possibly matching TRBD1 (6 bases). Germline assignment: CDR1 LNHDA and CDR2 SQIVND (reference sequence). The CDR3 spans 15 residues. The germline V and J ends were trimmed by 6 bases and 0 bases, with 12 bases remaining between them.

The table lists this clone with a count of one. This chain links TRBV7-9 with TRBJ2-1; D remains unclear. Germline-derived CDR1 and CDR2 are SEHNR and FQNEAQ (reference sequence). Trimming removed 5 bases from V and 7 bases from J, with 12 bases in between. The CDR3 loop spans 13 amino acids. The chain's CDR3 is CASSISSGNEQFF. The CDR3 DNA follows: TGTGCCAGCAGCATCTCGTCCGGGAATGAGCAGTTCTTC.

The rearrangement joins TRBV2 to TRBJ1-4, with D uncertain. The V end lost 3 bases, the J end lost 7 bases, and 18 bases lay between the germline ends. The CDR3 loop spans 16 amino acids. Germline V lookup: CDR1 SNHLY, CDR2 FYNNEI. The CDR3 spells CASSERKGGVFEKLFF. The DNA for the CDR3 is TGTGCCAGCAGTGAGAGGAAAGGCGGGGTTTTTGAAAAACTGTTTTTT.

The chain employs TRBV13 and TRBJ1-6, with D uncertain. The CDR3 runs to 15 residues. Between the trimmed V and J ends, which lost 3 bases and 9 bases, there was a span of 15 bases. The germline V gene has CDR1 PRHDT and CDR2 FYEKMQ (reference sequence). The CDR3 is CASSFGTPRSSPLHF. CDR3 bases: TGTGCCAGCAGCTTTGGAACCCCTCGGAGTTCACCCCTCCACTTT.

This rearrangement joins TRBV7-8 to TRBJ1-2; 7 positions match TRBD1. Germline V gene sequence: CDR1 SGHVS, CDR2 FQNEAQ. The CDR3 consists of 15 residues. With 3 bases clipped from V and 4 bases from J, the junction kept 8 bases outside the gene matches. The CDR3 is CASSFTGAGTYGYTF. Here the CDR3 DNA reads TGTGCCAGCAGCTTTACAGGGGCGGGTACCTATGGCTACACCTTC.

The chain recombines TRBV18 with TRBJ1-5; D not resolved. V lost 3 bases and J lost 0, with 15 bases in between. The CDR3 extends over 17 amino acids. Germline CDR1 is KGHSH and CDR2 is LQKENI. CDR3 coding DNA: TGTGCCAGCTCACCTCAACAGATACTTAATAGCAATCAGCCCCAGCATTTT. Amino acid sequence: CASSPQQILNSNQPQHF.